The 25 T cell receptor beta chains listed next were all sequenced from one sample in a study of blood T cell repertoires in COVID-19. The assay was immunoSEQ multiplex PCR, and TCRdb's table has in-frame clones only and misses some. The table has about 230,000 clones, 83% seen once. Source material: peripheral blood. These receptors came from a woman between 45 and 60 years old with acute or convalescent COVID-19.

The V and J genes are TRBV6-4 and TRBJ2-3; 7 bases are a match to TRBD2. CDR3 length: 15 amino acids. Trimming at V came to 4 bases and at J to 2 bases, leaving 6 bases not matched to a gene. The germline V gene has CDR1 MRHNA and CDR2 SNTAGT. The CDR3 loop is CASSVEGTTTDTQYF. The CDR3 DNA reads as TGTGCCAGCAGTGTAGAAGGGACTACCACAGATACGCAGTATTTT.

This clone was found a few times. The chain employs TRBV28 and TRBJ1-5; possible D gene TRBD1, 6 bases. This CDR3 has 14 residues. Germline V gives CDR1 MDHEN, CDR2 SYDVKM. V was pared by 5 bases and J by 2 bases, with 10 bases between. The CDR3 DNA follows: TGTGCCAGCAGTGACAGGTTCCGCAATCAGCCCCAGCATTTT. The encoded protein is CASSDRFRNQPQHF.

The V and J genes are TRBV4-1 and TRBJ2-7, with D hard to call. The V gene lost 0 bases and the J gene lost 3 bases, with 9 bases spanning the gap. In germline, CDR1 is MGHRA, CDR2 YSYEKL. The CDR3 totals 14 residues. The DNA of the CDR3 is TGCGCCAGCAGCCAAGAGGGCCGATACTACGAGCAGTACTTC. This gives the protein CASSQEGRYYEQYF.

The J gene is TRBJ1-2, the V gene TRBV28; TRBD1 is a possible D gene (6 bases). The ends were cut back, 6 bases at V and 4 bases at J, with 15 bases in the middle. Per germline, CDR1 MDHEN and CDR2 SYDVKM. The CDR3 is 14 residues long. CDR3 in DNA: TGTGCCAGCAGCCATCCTCTAGGGGGCTATGGCTACACCTTC. Translated: CASSHPLGGYGYTF.

The genes are TRBV2 and TRBJ1-1; 9 bases line up with TRBD1. Germline lookup yields CDR1 SNHLY and CDR2 FYNNEI. The CDR3 totals 15 residues. The V segment lost 4 bases and the J segment 5 bases; nucleotides outside the gene matches: 8. In DNA form, the CDR3 reads TGTGCCAGCAGTGCCCGGACAGGGGCCCAGACTGAAGCTTTCTTT. Translating it yields CASSARTGAQTEAFF.

This sequence joins TRBV5-6 and TRBJ2-1, with a possible D match to TRBD2 (7 bases). V dropped 7 bases and J dropped 9 bases, with 20 bases sitting between them. Per germline, CDR1 SGHDT and CDR2 YYEEEE. The CDR3 loop spans 14 amino acids. CDR3 loop: CASCSVGGLSEQFF. The CDR3 DNA reads as TGTGCCAGCTGCTCAGTCGGGGGGCTAAGTGAGCAGTTCTTC.

This chain links TRBV7-9 with TRBJ1-3; no definite D call. In germline, CDR1 is SEHNR, CDR2 FQNEAQ (reference sequence). CDR3 length equals 16 residues. V lost 3 bases and J lost 3, with 15 bases in between. CDR3: CASSFESGLSGNTIYF. The CDR3 DNA follows: TGTGCCAGCAGCTTCGAAAGCGGATTAAGTGGAAACACCATATATTTT.

This clone was found once. This chain joins TRBV5-1 and TRBJ2-3, with D tentatively TRBD1 (5 bases). The CDR3 is made up of 14 amino acids. Germline V CDR1 and CDR2: SGHRS, YFSETQ. Trimming removed 4 bases from V and 0 bases from J, with 9 bases in between. The CDR3 nucleotides are TGCGCCAGCAGCAGGGGTTCTAGCACAGATACGCAGTATTTT. This gives the protein CASSRGSSTDTQYF.

CDR3 region: CASSTRGQGAYQPQHF. The CDR3 coding sequence is TGTGCCAGTAGCACAAGAGGACAGGGGGCATATCAGCCCCAGCATTTT. The rearrangement uses TRBV19 and TRBJ1-5, with TRBD1 matching over 11 bases. V trimming: 6 bases; J trimming: 5 bases; junction bases outside the gene matches: 9. This CDR3 has 16 residues. The germline V gene has CDR1 LNHDA and CDR2 SQIVND (reference sequence).

The chain combines TRBV3-1 (or the pseudogene TRBV3-2) with TRBJ1-6; 8 bases match TRBD1. This CDR3 has 14 amino acids. Germline loops: CDR1 LGHDT, CDR2 YNNKEL (reference sequence). Trimming cost V 3 bases and J 14 bases; bases outside gene matches: 9. The CDR3 nucleotides are TGTGCCAGCAGCCACGATAGACAGGGGAGGTCCCTCCACTTT. It encodes CASSHDRQGRSLHF.

The chain joins TRBV5-1 to TRBJ2-7; no firm D call. The germline gives CDR1 SGHRS, CDR2 YFSETQ. CDR3 length: 14 residues. V lost 4 bases and J lost 1, with 12 bases in between. CDR3 protein: CASSPGGRSYEQYF. As DNA, the CDR3 is TGCGCCAGCAGCCCCGGTGGCAGGTCCTACGAGCAGTACTTC.

The chain recombines TRBV4-2 with TRBJ1-4; D is possibly TRBD1 (5 bases). This CDR3 is built from 15 residues. V lost 0 bases and J lost 2, with 7 bases in between. The germline V gene encodes CDR1 LGHNA and CDR2 YNFKEQ. The CDR3 loop is CASSQDGGTNEKLFF. The DNA of the CDR3 is TGTGCCAGCAGCCAAGACGGGGGGACTAATGAAAAACTGTTTTTT.

The chain is built from TRBV5-1 and TRBJ1-3, with D perhaps matching TRBD1 (6 bases). The germline V gene encodes CDR1 SGHRS and CDR2 YFSETQ. V lost 4 bases and J lost 7, with 18 bases in between. This CDR3 has 15 residues. The CDR3 is CASSQQGDKRNTIYF. The DNA for the CDR3 is TGCGCCAGCAGCCAACAGGGAGACAAGAGGAACACCATATATTTT.

In this sample, this clone turned up once. The chain couples TRBV4-1 to TRBJ2-7, with 14 bases aligning to TRBD2. There are 15 residues in the CDR3. The germline V gene has CDR1 MGHRA and CDR2 YSYEKL. The junction had 1 base not matched to a gene; V was cut back by 3 bases and J by 3 bases. In DNA form, the CDR3 reads TGCGCCAGCAGCCAGGGACTAGCGGGAGACTACGAGCAGTACTTC. This translates into CASSQGLAGDYEQYF.

J is TRBJ2-5 and V is TRBV12-3 or TRBV12-4; D remains unclear. This CDR3 is built from 12 residues. The germline V and J ends were trimmed by 5 bases and 7 bases, with 11 bases remaining between them. The CDR3 loop reads CASSVLRGTQYF. The CDR3 DNA reads as TGTGCCAGCAGTGTCCTGCGTGGGACCCAGTACTTC.

The V call is TRBV27, the J call TRBJ1-5, with a weak D call TRBD1 (6 bases). Deletions cut 8 bases from V and 6 bases from J, with 23 bases between. The CDR3 is 16 amino acids. Germline assignment: CDR1 MNHEY and CDR2 SMNVEV (reference sequence). CDR3 sequence: CASSVQQGFVAQPQHF. The CDR3 bases are TGTGCCAGCTCGGTCCAACAGGGCTTTGTAGCTCAGCCCCAGCATTTT.

This CDR3 reads CASSAGTIPQETQYF. CDR3 coding DNA: TGTGCCAGCAGCGCCGGGACTATTCCCCAAGAGACCCAGTACTTC. V is TRBV9 and J is TRBJ2-5; 7 nucleotides line up with TRBD2. The CDR3 covers 15 residues. J gave up 1 base and V 3 bases, and 6 bases lay outside the gene matches. Germline V CDR1 and CDR2: SGDLS, YYNGEE.

The rearrangement joins TRBV5-1 to TRBJ2-6; TRBD1 might be the D (6 bases). Germline lookup yields CDR1 SGHRS and CDR2 YFSETQ. The length of the CDR3 is 18 residues. Trimming shortened V by 0 bases and J by 0 bases, and 13 bases separated the two germline ends. This chain's CDR3 is CASSLGGTPSSGANVLTF. The CDR3 DNA sequence: TGCGCCAGCAGCTTGGGTGGGACACCTAGCTCTGGGGCCAACGTCCTGACTTTC.

This chain links TRBV7-9 with TRBJ1-1, with 11 positions matching TRBD1. V was pared by 5 bases and J by 3 bases, with 11 bases of the junction left unmatched. There are 17 residues in the CDR3. Germline CDR1 and CDR2: SEHNR and FQNEAQ (reference sequence). The CDR3 nucleotides are TGTGCCAGCAGCCCCTGGGGACAGGGGGGGTGGGACACTGAAGCTTTCTTT. Protein sequence: CASSPWGQGGWDTEAFF.

The rearrangement uses TRBV5-1 and TRBJ2-1; 14 nucleotides align to TRBD2. Germline V gene data show CDR1 as SGHRS and CDR2 as YFSETQ. Unmatched junction bases numbered 19, after V lost 4 bases and J lost 7 bases. This CDR3 contains 20 residues. The DNA of the CDR3 is TGCGCCAGCAGCGCAACGACAGGGTTCGCGGGACTAGCGGGAGAAAATGAGCAGTTCTTC. Residues: CASSATTGFAGLAGENEQFF.

This clone occurred a few times. The rearrangement uses TRBV11-2 and TRBJ1-1, with 9 bases that match TRBD1. The CDR3 length is 14 residues. Per germline, CDR1 SGHAT and CDR2 FQNNGV. Trimming at V came to 5 bases and at J to 4 bases, leaving 5 bases not matched to a gene. CDR3 protein: CASSPGTGPTEAFF. CDR3 nucleotides: TGTGCCAGCAGCCCCGGGACAGGGCCCACTGAAGCTTTCTTT.

The V call is TRBV9, the J call TRBJ1-2; D ambiguous. This CDR3 is 14 amino acids long. Looked up from germline, CDR1 is SGDLS and CDR2 is YYNGEE. Trimming shortened V by 2 bases and J by 5 bases, and 13 bases separated the two germline ends. The CDR3 reads CASSVTPGSYGYTF. DNA for the CDR3: TGTGCCAGCAGCGTTACTCCAGGAAGTTATGGCTACACCTTC.

V is TRBV10-3 and J is TRBJ1-5; D is perhaps TRBD1 (6 bases). Germline lookup yields CDR1 ENHRY and CDR2 SYGVKD. CDR3 length equals 19 residues. Trimming left V 5 bases short and J 0 bases short, with 23 bases between. The DNA for the CDR3 is TGTGCCATCAGTTCTGGGCCCACAGGGAGTATAGGTAGCAATCAGCCCCAGCATTTT. As protein: CAISSGPTGSIGSNQPQHF.

The rearrangement joins TRBV12-3 or TRBV12-4 to TRBJ1-1; D gene ambiguous. This CDR3 is 13 amino acids long. V was trimmed by 6 bases and J by 1 base, leaving 9 bases between them. CDR3 loop: CASSLYRNTEAFF. Written as DNA, the CDR3 is TGTGCCAGCAGCCTATACAGGAACACTGAAGCTTTCTTT.

As DNA, the CDR3 is TGTGCCAGCAGTCCACGACCGTCAGGGGAATCACCCCTCCACTTT. This codes for CASSPRPSGESPLHF. This chain connects TRBV6-5 to TRBJ1-6; D perhaps matches TRBD1 (6 bases). CDR3 length equals 15 residues. Trimming removed 5 bases at V and 10 bases at J, with 18 bases between. CDR1 is MNHEY, CDR2 SVGAGI, per germline.